The clone carrying this T cell receptor (beta chain) was found a few times. The antigen remains undetermined. V lost 6 bases and J 3 bases, leaving 12 bases between the germline ends. The CDR3 consists of 13 residues. Previously, flow cytometry had revealed CD8+CD57+ cell expansion in the patients chosen for sequencing. Every one of the patients had aplastic anemia (severe, acquired). The source of the sample is a study of CD8+CD57+ T cells in acquired aplastic anemia. Study-wide results and limits: Between the patient and control groups, CD8+ Simpson's diversity did not differ significantly.

Template material for TCR beta VDJ and CDR3 profiling consisted of genomic DNA. TCRdb itself ran the reads through MiXCR, one entry per CDR3 protein. The repertoire holds 200,000 to 300,000 distinct CDR3 sequences, with around 82% as singletons. The specimen sequenced was sorted CD4+, CD8+, or CD8+CD57+ T cells (not recorded which) from PBMCs. The clonotype originates from a human donor with aplastic anemia. The chain joins TRBV12-3 or TRBV12-4 to TRBJ2-7; D unclear. Here the CDR3 reads CASRTAGHYEQYF. CDR3 bases: TGTGCCAGCAGGACCGCCGGGCACTACGAGCAGTACTTC.